This is a list of T cell receptor beta chains from one sample in a study of T cell repertoires in cytomegalovirus infection. No antigen has been identified for these receptors. TCRdb reprocessed the reads with MiXCR, giving one entry per CDR3 protein. The sample has a few hundred thousand distinct CDR3 sequences, 20% to 30% seen once; the top ten hold less than 15%. The sample here was cultured PBMCs, taken from culture after CMV antigen stimulation. The receptor source for this set is a human donor in good health (CMV status not recorded). Some clones in this sample may be carry-over from other donors' samples. Each CDR3 is given with its conserved first and last residue. The order of the fields is V gene, clone size, D gene, J gene, CDR3 DNA, CDR3 protein. The D gene is left open where the match is weak. Size values are once, few and many counts, or a class for expanded clones, and some rows have none.

V: TRBV7-2; size: many; D: -; J: TRBJ2-2; DNA: TGTGCCAGCAGCGCCCGGGTGAACAGCGGGGAGCTGTTTTTT; CDR3: CASSARVNSGELFF
V: TRBV5-1; size: -; D: TRBD1; J: TRBJ1-3; DNA: TGCGCCAGCAGCCCGACCGGGACAGGGGCTGGAAACACCATATATTTT; CDR3: CASSPTGTGAGNTIYF
V: TRBV6-1; size: few; D: -; J: TRBJ2-1; DNA: TGTGCCAGCGGCTCCGGGAGAACGAGGGGCTCCTACAATGAGCAGTTCTTC; CDR3: CASGSGRTRGSYNEQFF
V: TRBV6-1; size: few; D: TRBD2; J: TRBJ2-1; DNA: TGTGCCAGCAAACTAGCGGCATACAATGAGCAGTTCTTC; CDR3: CASKLAAYNEQFF
V: TRBV6-2/TRBV6-3; size: -; D: -; J: TRBJ2-7; DNA: TGTGCCAGCAGTACTCAGGGCCTTAGGGGGGAGCAGTACTTC; CDR3: CASSTQGLRGEQYF
V: TRBV7-2; size: -; D: TRBD2; J: TRBJ2-7; DNA: TGTGCCAGCAGCTCGGGACTAGCGGGTAATCCGTACGAGCAGTACTTC; CDR3: CASSSGLAGNPYEQYF
V: TRBV20-1; size: -; D: -; J: TRBJ2-3; DNA: TGCAGTGCTAGAGCGGGAGATACGCAGTATTTT; CDR3: CSARAGDTQYF
V: TRBV10-3; size: -; D: -; J: TRBJ2-5; DNA: TGTGCCATCGGTGACCGCCGGGACGAAGAGACCCAGTACTTC; CDR3: CAIGDRRDEETQYF
V: TRBV7-2; size: many; D: TRBD1; J: TRBJ2-3; DNA: TGTGCCAGCAGCTTAGCGGTACAGGGGCCAGATACGCAGTATTTT; CDR3: CASSLAVQGPDTQYF
V: TRBV12-3/TRBV12-4; size: -; D: -; J: TRBJ1-5; DNA: TGTGCCAGCAGTTTTTCGTTGGGCAGAGCCGGCGGTCAGCCCCAGCATTTT; CDR3: CASSFSLGRAGGQPQHF
V: TRBV12-3/TRBV12-4; size: -; D: TRBD2; J: TRBJ2-7; DNA: TGTGCCAGCAGACCGCGGGGGTGGGGCGGGAGCGCCTACGAGCAGTACTTC; CDR3: CASRPRGWGGSAYEQYF
V: TRBV7-2; size: many; D: TRBD2; J: TRBJ2-1; DNA: TGTGCCAGCAGCTTAGTGGTGGGAGGGCCCTACAATGAGCAGTTCTTC; CDR3: CASSLVVGGPYNEQFF
V: TRBV30; size: few; D: TRBD2; J: TRBJ2-3; DNA: TGTGCCTGGAGTCCGGGCGGGAGGGACGCAGATACGCAGTATTTT; CDR3: CAWSPGGRDADTQYF
V: TRBV7-9; size: few; D: -; J: TRBJ1-5; DNA: TGTGCCAGCAGCTTGACCCGGGACACCTCTAGCAATCAGCCCCAGCATTTT; CDR3: CASSLTRDTSSNQPQHF
V: TRBV5-8; size: few; D: -; J: TRBJ1-2; DNA: TGTGCCAGCAGCCCCCGACAAGGAAGAAAATATGGCTACACCTTC; CDR3: CASSPRQGRKYGYTF
V: TRBV28; size: -; D: -; J: TRBJ2-4; DNA: TGTGCCAGCAGTTACAGAAACAAAAACATTCAGTACTTC; CDR3: CASSYRNKNIQYF
V: TRBV9; size: -; D: TRBD1; J: TRBJ2-2; DNA: TGTGCCAGCGGGAGACAGGGGCTCGGGGAGCTGTTTTTT; CDR3: CASGRQGLGELFF
V: TRBV7-2; size: -; D: -; J: TRBJ2-1; DNA: TGTGCCAGCAGCCTGACCCTTAAAGAGCAGTTCTTC; CDR3: CASSLTLKEQFF
V: TRBV7-2; size: many; D: TRBD2; J: TRBJ2-3; DNA: TGTGCCAGCAGCTTATCGACCGGGAGGGCCGCAGATACGCAGTATTTT; CDR3: CASSLSTGRAADTQYF
V: TRBV10-3; size: -; D: -; J: TRBJ2-3; DNA: TGTGCCATCAATCCGGGACGCACAGATACGCAGTATTTT; CDR3: CAINPGRTDTQYF
V: TRBV7-8; size: -; D: -; J: TRBJ2-4; DNA: TGTGCCAGCAGCTTAGCGGAAGGAGTACAAAACATTCAGTACTTC; CDR3: CASSLAEGVQNIQYF
V: TRBV3-1; size: many; D: TRBD1; J: TRBJ1-5; DNA: TGTGCCAGCAGCCAAGATTGGCAGGGGGTACAGGGACCCCAGCATTTT; CDR3: CASSQDWQGVQGPQHF
V: TRBV7-6; size: few; D: -; J: TRBJ1-1; DNA: TGTGCCAGCCGAGGACAGAACACTGAAGCTTTCTTT; CDR3: CASRGQNTEAFF
V: TRBV7-9; size: few; D: TRBD1; J: TRBJ1-2; DNA: TGTGCCAGCAGCCCTGGTGGGACAGGCTATGGCTACACCTTC; CDR3: CASSPGGTGYGYTF
V: TRBV6-1; size: many; D: -; J: TRBJ2-2; DNA: TGTGCCAGCAGTTTACCCAGGAAGAACACCGGGGAGCTGTTTTTT; CDR3: CASSLPRKNTGELFF
V: TRBV20-1; size: few; D: TRBD1; J: TRBJ2-3; DNA: TGCAGCGCCCGACAGGGCAACACAGATACGCAGTATTTT; CDR3: CSARQGNTDTQYF
V: TRBV6-2/TRBV6-3; size: -; D: TRBD1; J: TRBJ2-3; DNA: TGTGCCAGCAGTTTTCCGAGGACAGGGGGTCCGACCTTCACAGATACGCAGTATTTT; CDR3: CASSFPRTGGPTFTDTQYF
V: TRBV7-9; size: few; D: TRBD2; J: TRBJ2-3; DNA: TGTGCCAGCAGCCCGACGGCCGGGAGGGCAGATACGCAGTATTTT; CDR3: CASSPTAGRADTQYF
V: TRBV7-9; size: -; D: -; J: TRBJ1-4; DNA: TGTGCCAGCAGCAACGTGGGCAGGGGAGTTGAAGAAAAACTGTTTTTT; CDR3: CASSNVGRGVEEKLFF
V: TRBV10-3; size: -; D: -; J: TRBJ2-1; DNA: TGTGCCATCAGTGAGCCCCCTCCCGGGGGCAATGAGCAGTTCTTC; CDR3: CAISEPPPGGNEQFF
V: TRBV7-2; size: -; D: -; J: TRBJ1-5; DNA: TGTGCCAGCAGCCGGACAGTTCGCAATCAGCCCCAGCATTTT; CDR3: CASSRTVRNQPQHF
V: TRBV6-6; size: -; D: TRBD2; J: TRBJ2-7; DNA: TGTGCCAGCAGCCCCGGGACTAGCGGGAGTACCGAGCAGTACTTC; CDR3: CASSPGTSGSTEQYF
V: TRBV4-1; size: -; D: -; J: TRBJ1-5; DNA: TGCGCCAGCAGCCTTTACGCGGCAGGGGATCAGCCCCAGCATTTT; CDR3: CASSLYAAGDQPQHF
V: TRBV18; size: -; D: TRBD1; J: TRBJ2-1; DNA: TGTGCCAGCTCACGGACAGGGGTCTACAATGAGCAGTTCTTC; CDR3: CASSRTGVYNEQFF
V: TRBV4-2; size: -; D: -; J: TRBJ2-7; DNA: TGTGCCAGCAGCCAAGGGGATAGGGGACCAAAATACGAGCAGTACTTC; CDR3: CASSQGDRGPKYEQYF
V: TRBV11-2; size: -; D: -; J: TRBJ1-5; DNA: TGTGCCAGCAGCCCTCGGGACACTCAGCCCCAGCATTTT; CDR3: CASSPRDTQPQHF
V: TRBV5-4; size: -; D: -; J: TRBJ2-3; DNA: TGTGCCAGCAGCTCGGACTCGGGACCGCGGGCAGATACGCAGTATTTT; CDR3: CASSSDSGPRADTQYF
V: TRBV11-3; size: -; D: -; J: TRBJ2-3; DNA: TGTGCCAGCGGACTAATAGGGAGCACAGATACGCAGTATTTT; CDR3: CASGLIGSTDTQYF
V: TRBV25-1; size: -; D: -; J: TRBJ2-5; DNA: TGTGCCAGCAGGCCCATGGACCGACCCCCAGAGACCCAGTACTTC; CDR3: CASRPMDRPPETQYF
V: TRBV7-6; size: -; D: TRBD2; J: TRBJ2-2; DNA: TGTGCCAGCAGCTTAGACCCGGGAGGGATGGACACCGGGGAGCTGTTTTTT; CDR3: CASSLDPGGMDTGELFF